This T cell receptor beta chain was profiled in a study of blood T cell repertoires in COVID-19. Overall study: The origin of the acute and convalescent COVID-19 samples was the United States, Italy and Spain.

The CDR3 is made up of 15 amino acids. With V trimmed by 2 bases and J by 0 bases, 2 bases remained unmatched. Germline-derived CDR1 and CDR2 are SGHRS and YFSETQ. As to this clone: The sample carries other DNA sequences with the same CDR3.

Original data processing: Amplification of reference gene primers provided the estimated nucleated cell counts. Sequencing was performed with immunoSEQ multiplex PCR; in TCRdb, only in-frame clones are kept and a portion is missing. The V and J calls and clone size come from that table; D and trimming were worked out from the DNA. The sample lists 210,000 or so clones, over 75% occurring once. This receptor was identified in a man aged 40-49 years with active or convalescent COVID-19. Input material: peripheral blood. This chain joins TRBV5-1 and TRBJ2-7, with 10 bases lining up with TRBD2. The CDR3 loop is CASSLGTSDSYEQYF. The CDR3 bases are TGCGCCAGCAGCTTAGGGACTAGCGACTCCTACGAGCAGTACTTC.